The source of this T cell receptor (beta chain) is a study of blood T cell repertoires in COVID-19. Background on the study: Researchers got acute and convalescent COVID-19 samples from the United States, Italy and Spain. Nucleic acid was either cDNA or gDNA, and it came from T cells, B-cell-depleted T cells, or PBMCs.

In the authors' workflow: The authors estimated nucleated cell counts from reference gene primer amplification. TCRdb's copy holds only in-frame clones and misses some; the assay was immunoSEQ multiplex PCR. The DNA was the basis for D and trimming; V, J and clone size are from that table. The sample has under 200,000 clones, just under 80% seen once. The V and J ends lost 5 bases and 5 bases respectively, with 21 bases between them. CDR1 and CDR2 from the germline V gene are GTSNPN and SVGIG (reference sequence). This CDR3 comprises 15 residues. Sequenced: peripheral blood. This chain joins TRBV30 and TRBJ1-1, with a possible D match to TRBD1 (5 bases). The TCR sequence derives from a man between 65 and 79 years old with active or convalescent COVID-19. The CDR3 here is CAWRPGLIPRTEAFF. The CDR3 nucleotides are TGTGCCTGGCGGCCGGGACTTATTCCGAGAACTGAAGCTTTCTTT. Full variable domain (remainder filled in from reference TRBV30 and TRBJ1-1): SQTIHQWPATLVQPVGSPLSLECTVEGTSNPNLYWYRQAAGRGLQLLFYSVGIGQISSEVPQNLSASRPQDRQFILSSKKLLLSDSGFYLCAWRPGLIPRTEAFFGQGTRLTVV.